This T cell receptor (beta chain) comes out of a study of PD-1 blockade in classical Hodgkin lymphoma. Findings and limits, study-wide: Relative to healthy donors, newly diagnosed patients reportedly had lower baseline TCR diversity, which was reported as lower still in relapsed/refractory patients. Complete responders possessed baseline diversity comparable to newly diagnosed patients.

Here immunoSEQ multiplex PCR was the method, and the copy in TCRdb shows in-frame clones only, minus some. The sample holds more than 30,000 clones; around nine tenths are singletons and the top ten take about 7.4%. Details on this clone: The antigen is undetermined.

The CDR3 has 13 amino acids. V gave up 5 bases and J gave up 0 bases, with 4 bases separating them. Germline V gene lookup returns CDR1 MNHNY and CDR2 SVGAGI (reference sequence). Every patient was affected by relapse after autologous stem cell transplantation, while exposure to brentuximab vedotin was not uniform. The receptor was derived from a human donor with classical Hodgkin lymphoma. Sequenced here: peripheral blood mononuclear cells (PBMCs), sampled before the second cycle of nivolumab. V and J are TRBV6-6 and TRBJ1-4; no firm D call. This CDR3 reads CASSTATNEKLFF. The DNA of the CDR3 is TGTGCCAGCAGTACTGCAACTAATGAAAAACTGTTTTTT.